Presented here are 26 T cell receptor beta chains from one specimen sequenced in a study of spatial heterogeneity in lung cancer (dated by TCRdb to about 2019). The library was prepared using 5' RACE. Sequencing took place on a NextSeq 500. TCRdb redid the processing of the public reads, applying fastp at Q25 and MiXCR, and retained in-frame beta chains. Each entry merges the rows of one CDR3 protein and shows their most common DNA and genes. The sample records approximately 40,000 distinct CDR3 sequences, around 7.2% of which are singletons. The ten largest clones take up 25% to 35% of the sample. Interpreted using the paper, the time point label stands for: sample taken at primary tumor resection. The source was PBMCs, collected at surgery. These receptor sequences come from a male donor with early-stage non-small cell lung cancer.

The chain employs TRBV30 and TRBJ2-2; D remains unclear. The ends were cut back, 8 bases at V and 0 bases at J, with 13 bases in the middle. The germline CDR1 and CDR2 sequences are GTSNPN and SVGIG (reference sequence). The CDR3 sequence is 14 residues long. CDR3: CASDSNSNTGELFF. The CDR3, as DNA: TGTGCCAGCGATTCCAATTCGAACACCGGGGAGCTGTTTTTT.

This clonotype showed up many times. This chain connects TRBV5-5 to TRBJ2-7, with 8 positions matching TRBD1. CDR1 is SGHKS and CDR2 is YYEKEE in the germline V gene (reference sequence). Trimming at V came to 5 bases and at J to 0 bases, leaving 1 base not matched to a gene. The length of the CDR3 is 13 residues. The CDR3, as DNA: TGTGCCAGCAGACAGGGGGACTCCTACGAGCAGTACTTC. Protein: CASRQGDSYEQYF.

This clonotype has a count of ten or more. The chain links TRBV27 to TRBJ2-1; D call uncertain. This CDR3 is 13 amino acids long. V was clipped by 2 bases and J by 5 bases, with 7 bases between them. CDR1 and CDR2 from the germline V gene are MNHEY and SMNVEV (reference sequence). CDR3 in amino acids: CASSLLGNNEQFF. The CDR3 region has the DNA TGTGCCAGCAGTTTACTCGGAAACAATGAGCAGTTCTTC.

V and J are TRBV11-2 and TRBJ2-5; TRBD1 matches at 9 bases. CDR1 is SGHAT and CDR2 is FQNNGV in the germline V gene. V lost 6 bases, J lost 5 bases, and 1 base stayed unmatched. CDR3 size: 12 residues. CDR3 protein: CASRDRGETQYF. The DNA of the CDR3 is TGTGCCAGCAGGGACAGGGGCGAGACCCAGTACTTC.

Many counts were recorded for this clonotype. The V and J genes are TRBV27 and TRBJ1-1; D is uncertain. This CDR3 has 14 residues. V lost 10 bases and J 2 bases, leaving 17 bases between the germline ends. Per the germline V gene, CDR1 is MNHEY and CDR2 is SMNVEV (reference sequence). DNA of the CDR3: TGTGCCACCCTTTCCCCCGGATATAACACTGAAGCTTTCTTT. This codes for CATLSPGYNTEAFF.

At least ten counts were recorded for this clonotype. V usage is TRBV30 and J usage is TRBJ1-1; maybe TRBD1 (6 bases). Trimming shortened V by 5 bases and J by 1 base, and 11 bases separated the two germline ends. This CDR3 spans 13 amino acids. Germline V gene data show CDR1 as GTSNPN and CDR2 as SVGIG (reference sequence). The CDR3 region has the DNA TGTGCCTGGGGAATAGGGGGGAACACTGAAGCTTTCTTT. The encoded protein is CAWGIGGNTEAFF.

The chain recombines TRBV7-8 with TRBJ1-1, with 8 bases matching TRBD1. There are 15 residues in the CDR3. Germline V gene sequence: CDR1 SGHVS, CDR2 FQNEAQ. V dropped 5 bases and J dropped 3; count of bases not matched to a gene: 8. The CDR3 DNA reads as TGTGCCAGCAGCCCCCAGGACAGGGCTGACACTGAAGCTTTCTTT. This gives the protein CASSPQDRADTEAFF.

In this sample, this clonotype turned up a few times. The chain couples TRBV9 to TRBJ1-3; D is perhaps TRBD1 (5 bases). This CDR3 has 14 amino acids. The germline V gene has CDR1 SGDLS and CDR2 YYNGEE. V lost 4 bases, J lost 4 bases, and 12 bases lay in between. The CDR3 DNA is TGTGCCAGCAGCCCGGGGGAAGGAGGAAACACCATATATTTT. Its translation is CASSPGEGGNTIYF. The full variable domain, rest sourced from reference TRBV9 and TRBJ1-3, is DSGVTQTPKHLITATGQRVTLRCSPRSGDLSVYWYQQSLDQGLQFLIQYYNGEERAKGNILERFSAQQFPDLHSELNLSSLELGDSALYFCASSPGEGGNTIYFGEGSWLTVV.

This clonotype was found a few times. V usage is TRBV12-3 or TRBV12-4 and J usage is TRBJ2-2; no firm D call. V lost 3 bases, J lost 9 bases, and 5 bases lay in between. This CDR3 region has 11 residues. CDR3 bases: TGTGCCAGCAGTTTCGTTTGGGAGCTGTTTTTT. Translated, it gives CASSFVWELFF.

This clonotype was counted ten times or more. The J gene is TRBJ2-5, the V gene TRBV7-3; TRBD2 matches 10 bases. The CDR3 loop spans 16 amino acids. V shed 3 bases, J shed 3 bases, and the junction held 7 bases outside the gene matches. Germline V gives CDR1 SGHTA, CDR2 FQGTGA. DNA for the CDR3: TGTGCCAGCAGCTTGGTAGCGGGGGGTCCCGAAGAGACCCAGTACTTC. Amino acids: CASSLVAGGPEETQYF.

A few counts support this clonotype. The rearrangement uses TRBV5-1 and TRBJ1-1; D uncertain. Trimming took off 1 base at V and 5 bases at J, with 9 bases between the two ends. Germline CDR1 SGHRS, CDR2 YFSETQ. The CDR3 length is 13 residues. DNA of the CDR3: TGCGCCAGCAGCTTGTCCCCCGGGACTGAAGCTTTCTTT. It encodes CASSLSPGTEAFF.

This clonotype was seen at least ten times. This sequence joins TRBV6-2 or TRBV6-3 and TRBJ2-7; D is ambiguous. This CDR3 has 11 amino acids. V gave up 10 bases and J gave up 0 bases, with 7 bases separating them. Germline CDR1 MNHEY, CDR2 SVGEGT. The CDR3 region is CATSASYEQYV. The CDR3 DNA sequence: TGTGCCACATCCGCCTCCTACGAGCAGTACGTC.

This clonotype was picked up many times. The genes are TRBV7-9 and TRBJ1-1; D not resolved. CDR3 length: 14 residues. CDR1 and CDR2 (germline): SEHNR, FQNEAQ (reference sequence). Trimming cost V 4 bases and J 6 bases, with 15 bases left between them. The CDR3 DNA is TGTGCCAGCAGCTCCCCCCGGGTTGACGCTGAAGCTTTCTTT. It encodes CASSSPRVDAEAFF.

This clonotype was seen ten or more times. The chain employs TRBV20-1 and TRBJ2-3; D may be TRBD2 (6 bases). Germline V gene data show CDR1 as DFQATT and CDR2 as SNEGSKA (reference sequence). Deletions cut 1 base from V and 2 bases from J, with 13 bases between. The CDR3 spans 15 residues. CDR3 sequence reads: CSARAPAGYTDTQYF. The CDR3 DNA sequence: TGCAGTGCTAGAGCCCCAGCGGGTTACACAGATACGCAGTATTTT.

This clonotype occurred many times. V usage is TRBV7-2 and J usage is TRBJ2-2; a possible D gene is TRBD1 (7 bases). This CDR3 contains 15 residues. Trimming removed 3 bases from V and 1 base from J, with 9 bases in between. Germline V gives CDR1 SGHTA, CDR2 FQGNSA. In DNA, the CDR3 is TGTGCCAGCAGCTTCCAGGGGGGGAACACCGGGGAGCTGTTTTTT. Protein sequence: CASSFQGGNTGELFF.

In its sample, this clonotype was seen many times. The gene calls are TRBV11-3 and TRBJ2-1, with D possibly being TRBD2 (5 bases). There are 14 residues in the CDR3. The germline V gene encodes CDR1 SGHNT and CDR2 YENEEA. Trimming stripped 0 bases from V and 9 bases from J, with 12 bases between. CDR3 residues: CASSLDILGGEQFF. DNA for the CDR3: TGTGCCAGCAGCTTAGATATACTAGGAGGTGAGCAGTTCTTC. Full variable domain (missing parts from reference TRBV11-3 and TRBJ2-1): EAGVVQSPRYKIIEKKQPVAFWCNPISGHNTLYWYLQNLGQGPELLIRYENEEAVDDSQLPKDRFSAERLKGVDSTLKIQPAELGDSAVYLCASSLDILGGEQFFGPGTRLTVL.

This clonotype was recorded many times. The chain recombines TRBV5-1 with TRBJ2-1, with D unresolved. The CDR3 sequence is 14 residues long. Germline lookup yields CDR1 SGHRS and CDR2 YFSETQ. With 4 bases removed from V and 7 bases from J, the gap between germline ends came to 15 bases. CDR3 DNA sequence: TGCGCCAGCAGCCTTGGGCAGCCCGGGAATGAGCAGTTCTTC. Translation gives CASSLGQPGNEQFF.

This clonotype was picked up a small number of times. V is TRBV14 and J is TRBJ2-7; D is possibly TRBD1 (5 bases). Germline V gene lookup returns CDR1 SGHDN and CDR2 FVKESK. Trimming cost V 0 bases and J 9 bases, with 12 bases left between them. The CDR3 is 13 amino acids. CDR3 protein: CASSQETQGRQYF. In DNA form, the CDR3 reads TGTGCCAGCAGCCAAGAGACCCAGGGTCGGCAGTACTTC.

This clonotype was seen ten or more times. The rearrangement uses TRBV7-9 and TRBJ1-5; D is unresolved. CDR3 length: 14 residues. Germline V gene sequence: CDR1 SEHNR, CDR2 FQNEAQ (reference sequence). Trimming cost V 2 bases and J 7 bases, with 12 bases left between them. This chain's CDR3 is CASSLTAGKQPQHF. The CDR3 region has the DNA TGTGCCAGCAGCTTAACGGCAGGAAAACAGCCCCAGCATTTT.

This clonotype was seen ten or more times. This chain joins TRBV7-2 and TRBJ1-1; D is undetermined. The germline gives CDR1 SGHTA, CDR2 FQGNSA. V lost 3 bases and J lost 4, with 9 bases in between. This CDR3 spans 13 amino acids. The CDR3 DNA sequence: TGTGCCAGCAGCTTTGAGGGTTCCACTGAAGCTTTCTTT. It is translated as CASSFEGSTEAFF.

This clonotype was seen only a few times. The chain uses TRBV5-6 and TRBJ1-6; possible D gene TRBD1, 5 bases. Germline CDR1 and CDR2: SGHDT and YYEEEE. CDR3 length equals 12 residues. The V end was cut by 2 bases, the J end by 10 bases, with 7 bases between. The CDR3 DNA reads as TGTGCCAGCAGCTTACAGGAATCACCCCTCCACTTT. This sequence encodes CASSLQESPLHF.

This clonotype was counted a few times. The J gene is TRBJ2-2, the V gene TRBV7-9; no clear D gene. V shed 4 bases and J shed 2 bases, with 23 bases lying between them. Germline CDR1 SEHNR, CDR2 FQNEAQ (reference sequence). This CDR3 spans 19 amino acids. CDR3 residues: CASSSLVFDGRKNTGELFF. The CDR3, as DNA: TGTGCCAGCAGCTCCCTCGTGTTCGACGGACGAAAAAACACCGGGGAGCTGTTTTTT.

This clonotype occurred many times. The chain links TRBV7-9 to TRBJ1-2, with D perhaps TRBD1 (6 bases). CDR1 and CDR2 (germline): SEHNR, FQNEAQ (reference sequence). This CDR3 region has 13 residues. Trimming stripped 4 bases from V and 4 bases from J, with 10 bases between. CDR3 coding DNA: TGTGCCAGCAGCTCAACAGGGTCCTATGGCTACACCTTC. Its translation is CASSSTGSYGYTF. Variable domain in full (rest from reference TRBV7-9 and TRBJ1-2): DTGVSQNPRHKITKRGQNVTFRCDPISEHNRLYWYRQTLGQGPEFLTYFQNEAQLEKSRLLSDRFSAERPKGSFSTLEIQRTEQGDSAMYLCASSSTGSYGYTFGSGTRLTVV.

This clonotype has just a few counts. The rearrangement links TRBV2 to TRBJ2-4; D is perhaps TRBD1 or TRBD2 (6 bases each). Deletions cut 7 bases from V and 3 bases from J, with 13 bases between. Germline CDR1 SNHLY, CDR2 FYNNEI. The CDR3 is 14 residues long. CDR3 residues: CASIPRGVKNIQYF. The CDR3 coding sequence is TGTGCCAGCATACCAAGGGGGGTCAAAAACATTCAGTACTTC.

In its sample, this clonotype was seen many times. The chain links TRBV21-1 to TRBJ2-7; the table's D gene call, TRBD1, was not cross checked with the DNA. TRBV21-1 is a recognized pseudogene. The CDR3 length is 14 residues. The CDR3 is CASSADRDSYEQYF. The CDR3 region has the DNA TGTGCCAGCAGCGCGGACAGGGACTCCTACGAGCAGTACTTC.

This clonotype was seen at least ten times. The genes are TRBV5-1 and TRBJ2-1; D tentatively reads TRBD1 or TRBD2 (5 bases each). Germline CDR1 and CDR2: SGHRS and YFSETQ. Trimming took 4 bases from V and 5 from J, leaving 10 bases between them. The CDR3 is 13 residues long. CDR3 in amino acids: CASSPGRNNEQFF. DNA for the CDR3: TGCGCCAGCAGCCCGGGACGAAACAATGAGCAGTTCTTC.